The following is a TCR beta chain sequence with its context. These data originate in a study of blood T cell repertoires in COVID-19. Assay used: immunoSEQ multiplex PCR; TCRdb lists only in-frame clones, some missing. The profile shows 250,000 to 350,000 clones, more than 85% of them singletons. Germline V gives CDR1 SGHNT, CDR2 YENEEA. V was cut by 6 bases and J by 2 bases, with 19 bases left in between. The CDR3 runs 17 residues. The clonotype originates from a woman aged 25 to 39 who had recovered from COVID-19. The chain couples TRBV11-3 to TRBJ2-2, with a tentative D call TRBD1 (6 bases). The sample comprised PBMCs or T cells enriched from blood (not recorded which). Here the CDR3 reads CASRGGWTVANTGELFF. The DNA of the CDR3 is TGTGCCAGCAGAGGGGGATGGACAGTCGCAAACACCGGGGAGCTGTTTTTT. The complete variable domain, with remaining parts taken from reference TRBV11-3 and TRBJ2-2, reads EAGVVQSPRYKIIEKKQPVAFWCNPISGHNTLYWYLQNLGQGPELLIRYENEEAVDDSQLPKDRFSAERLKGVDSTLKIQPAELGDSAVYLCASRGGWTVANTGELFFGEGSRLTVL.